The clone carrying this TCR beta chain was counted a single time. The ends were cut back, 2 bases at V and 8 bases at J, with 7 bases in the middle. This CDR3 has 12 amino acids. In germline, CDR1 is LNHDA, CDR2 SQIVND (reference sequence). The sample originates from a study of blood T cell repertoires in COVID-19. Study details: Acute and convalescent COVID-19 specimens originated in the United States, Italy and Spain.

Profiled with immunoSEQ multiplex PCR; TCRdb holds only in-frame clones, not every one. The profile shows some 180,000 clones, roughly 90% of them singletons. The sequence was collected from a man aged 45-65 years with acute or convalescent COVID-19. Sequencing was done on a sample of peripheral blood. The genes are TRBV19 and TRBJ2-1; no clear D gene. Here the CDR3 DNA reads TGTGCCAGTAGTATACAGTCCCATGAGCAGTTCTTC. Protein product: CASSIQSHEQFF.